These 21 T cell receptor beta chains originate from one sample sequenced in a study of siplizumab effects on memory and regulatory T cells. Here immunoSEQ multiplex PCR was the method, and the copy in TCRdb shows in-frame clones only, minus some. Altogether tens of thousands of clones are present, over 85% being singletons, with the ten largest covering approximately 38%. The sample taken for sequencing was CD8+ T cells sorted from blood. The receptors originated from a human donor in good health.

This chain's CDR3 is CASSVRLADNEQFF. DNA for the CDR3: TGTGCCAGCAGCGTCCGACTAGCGGACAATGAGCAGTTCTTC. The gene calls are TRBV13 and TRBJ2-1; 9 bases fit TRBD2. Germline CDR1 reads PRHDT; CDR2 reads FYEKMQ (reference sequence). Losses at the gene ends were 5 bases for V and 5 bases for J; bases not matched to a gene: 4. The CDR3 sequence is 14 residues long.

The chain uses TRBV28 and TRBJ2-5; D remains ambiguous. Germline V lookup: CDR1 MDHEN, CDR2 SYDVKM. CDR3 length equals 15 residues. V lost 7 bases, J lost 7 bases, and 22 bases lay in between. Here the CDR3 reads CASTRPTGVMGTQYF. CDR3 sequence (DNA): TGTGCCAGCACCCGACCCACTGGGGTAATGGGGACCCAGTACTTC.

This sequence joins TRBV4-1 and TRBJ2-4; D is possibly TRBD1 (6 bases). Germline V gene lookup returns CDR1 MGHRA and CDR2 YSYEKL. Deletions cut 2 bases from V and 9 bases from J, with 23 bases between. The CDR3 has 17 residues. In DNA form, the CDR3 reads TGCGCCAGCAGCCAAAGAACAGGGACGGCTACCTCTGGCATTCAGTACTTC. It codes for CASSQRTGTATSGIQYF.

The chain links TRBV6-1 to TRBJ2-1; unclear D gene. This CDR3 region has 17 residues. V gave up 3 bases and J gave up 0 bases, with 15 bases separating them. Germline V CDR1 and CDR2: MNHNS, SASEGT. CDR3 residues: CASSDRPASLSYNEQFF. In nucleotides, the CDR3 is TGTGCCAGCAGTGATCGACCGGCAAGCCTCTCCTACAATGAGCAGTTCTTC.

This clone was observed once. The rearrangement uses TRBV21-1 and TRBJ2-4; the DNA was not compared with TRBD1, the D call given in the table. TRBV21-1 is a pseudogene. This CDR3 has 16 residues. The CDR3 spells CASSNGQGLVKNIQYF. The CDR3 DNA reads TGTGCCAGCAGCAATGGACAGGGATTAGTCAAAAACATTCAGTACTTC.

The V call is TRBV9, the J call TRBJ2-5; 8 nucleotides align to TRBD2. Trimming at V came to 4 bases and at J to 3 bases, leaving 14 bases not matched to a gene. The CDR3 covers 17 residues. CDR1 is SGDLS, CDR2 YYNGEE, per germline. The CDR3: CASSTQTSVDSEETQYF. CDR3 coding DNA: TGTGCCAGCAGCACTCAGACTAGCGTGGACTCAGAAGAGACCCAGTACTTC. Together with reference TRBV9 and TRBJ2-5, the CDR3 gives the full variable domain: DSGVTQTPKHLITATGQRVTLRCSPRSGDLSVYWYQQSLDQGLQFLIQYYNGEERAKGNILERFSAQQFPDLHSELNLSSLELGDSALYFCASSTQTSVDSEETQYFGPGTRLLVL.

The J gene is TRBJ2-7, the V gene TRBV5-1, with 13 bases identical to TRBD2. The length of the CDR3 is 17 residues. The V gene end was trimmed by 0 bases and the J gene end by 2 bases; junction bases not matched to a gene: 5. The germline V gene has CDR1 SGHRS and CDR2 YFSETQ. This CDR3 is CASSLVGTSGIPYEQYF. CDR3 DNA: TGCGCCAGCAGCTTGGTGGGGACTAGCGGGATACCCTACGAGCAGTACTTC.

The chain recombines TRBV19 with TRBJ1-1; D is unresolved. V was clipped by 4 bases and J by 4 bases, with 10 bases between them. The CDR3 consists of 13 residues. Germline loops: CDR1 LNHDA, CDR2 SQIVND (reference sequence). CDR3 amino acids: CASSTTWGTEAFF. CDR3 sequence (DNA): TGTGCCAGTAGTACTACTTGGGGCACTGAAGCTTTCTTT.

This chain connects TRBV6-5 to TRBJ1-2, with no clear D. The CDR3 contains 11 residues. Trimming cost V 8 bases and J 6 bases, with 10 bases left between them. Germline V gene data show CDR1 as MNHEY and CDR2 as SVGAGI. The chain's CDR3 is CASGTVDGYTF. The CDR3 DNA reads as TGTGCCAGCGGCACAGTGGATGGCTACACCTTC.

J is TRBJ1-1 and V is TRBV6-5; 8 bases match TRBD1. CDR3 length: 13 amino acids. Germline trimming cut 6 bases from V and 3 bases from J; bases unmatched to any gene: 3. Germline values: CDR1 MNHEY, CDR2 SVGAGI. The CDR3 sequence is CASRWTGHTEAFF. In DNA form, the CDR3 reads TGTGCCAGCAGATGGACAGGGCACACTGAAGCTTTCTTT.

This rearrangement joins TRBV7-9 to TRBJ1-2, with D maybe TRBD1 (6 bases). CDR1 and CDR2 (germline): SEHNR, FQNEAQ (reference sequence). The CDR3 covers 14 residues. The V gene lost 5 bases and the J gene lost 4 bases, with 14 bases spanning the gap. CDR3 region: CASSEPDSLYGYTF. Written as DNA, the CDR3 is TGTGCCAGCAGCGAACCGGACAGTCTCTATGGCTACACCTTC.

The chain uses TRBV29-1 and TRBJ2-7; 9 nucleotides align to TRBD1. Germline V gene lookup returns CDR1 SQVTM and CDR2 ANQGSEA. This CDR3 region has 13 residues. The trim removed 5 bases at V and 1 base at J, leaving 3 bases unmatched. The CDR3 coding sequence is TGCAGCGTTCTGACAGGGGGTTCCTACGAGCAGTACTTC. It yields the protein CSVLTGGSYEQYF.

The chain employs TRBV5-6 and TRBJ2-7; no definite D call. The CDR3 is made up of 11 amino acids. Germline V lookup: CDR1 SGHDT, CDR2 YYEEEE. The ends were cut back, 2 bases at V and 7 bases at J, with 7 bases in the middle. CDR3 loop: CASSFKTEQYF. In DNA, the CDR3 is TGTGCCAGCAGCTTTAAGACGGAGCAGTACTTC.

The chain couples TRBV27 to TRBJ2-7; possibly TRBD2 for D (7 bases). The CDR3 has 14 amino acids. Germline V gene data show CDR1 as MNHEY and CDR2 as SMNVEV (reference sequence). Trimming took off 5 bases at V and 2 bases at J, with 13 bases between the two ends. The CDR3 region is CASSQGTIAYEQYF. DNA for the CDR3: TGTGCCAGCAGTCAGGGGACTATAGCCTACGAGCAGTACTTC.

This chain connects TRBV29-1 to TRBJ2-1; 7 bases match TRBD2. The ends lost 8 bases at V and 5 bases at J; junction bases unmatched: 9. Germline CDR1 is SQVTM and CDR2 is ANQGSEA. There are 13 residues in the CDR3. CDR3 coding DNA: TGCAGCTTCCGGGGGGAGGGCCACAATGAGCAGTTCTTC. Translating gives CSFRGEGHNEQFF.

The chain uses TRBV19 and TRBJ1-2; D remains ambiguous. The germline gives CDR1 LNHDA, CDR2 SQIVND (reference sequence). The CDR3 sequence is 14 residues long. V was pared by 5 bases and J by 4 bases, with 14 bases between. CDR3 amino acids: CASSDPLGSYGYTF. CDR3 nucleotides: TGTGCCAGTAGTGACCCCTTGGGCTCCTATGGCTACACCTTC.

This chain connects TRBV9 to TRBJ2-1; TRBD2 matches 9 bases. With V trimmed by 3 bases and J by 1 base, 11 bases remained unmatched. This CDR3 has 18 amino acids. CDR1 is SGDLS, CDR2 YYNGEE, per germline. CDR3: CASSGVPAAGGSYNEQFF. The CDR3 nucleotides read TGTGCCAGCAGCGGAGTTCCCGCAGCGGGAGGTTCCTACAATGAGCAGTTCTTC.

This clone has more than one count but fewer than ten. The chain joins TRBV9 to TRBJ2-7; the match to TRBD1 covers 11 bases. The CDR3 length is 15 residues. Germline CDR1 reads SGDLS; CDR2 reads YYNGEE. With 2 bases clipped from V and 2 bases from J, the junction kept 3 bases outside the gene matches. The DNA for the CDR3 is TGTGCCAGCAGCGTGGGGACAGGGGGAACCTACGAGCAGTACTTC. Translated: CASSVGTGGTYEQYF. Full variable domain (rest looked up from reference TRBV9 and TRBJ2-7): DSGVTQTPKHLITATGQRVTLRCSPRSGDLSVYWYQQSLDQGLQFLIQYYNGEERAKGNILERFSAQQFPDLHSELNLSSLELGDSALYFCASSVGTGGTYEQYFGPGTRLTVT.

This rearrangement joins TRBV6-4 to TRBJ2-1; possibly TRBD1 for D (6 bases). V was shortened by 2 bases and J by 2 bases, with 10 bases between the two germline ends. Germline V CDR1 and CDR2: MRHNA, SNTAGT. The CDR3 totals 15 residues. CDR3 sequence reads: CASSDRGIPYNEQFF. The CDR3 nucleotides are TGTGCCAGCAGTGACAGGGGGATCCCCTACAATGAGCAGTTCTTC.

This chain uses TRBV27 with TRBJ2-3; possible D gene TRBD2, 6 bases. Germline CDR1 and CDR2: MNHEY and SMNVEV (reference sequence). CDR3 size: 15 residues. Trimming removed 3 bases at V and 4 bases at J, with 14 bases between. Here the CDR3 DNA reads TGTGCCAGCAGTTTTGGGGGGTCCCCTTCAGATACGCAGTATTTT. Translating gives CASSFGGSPSDTQYF.

Sample share makes this clone medium-sized. The chain uses TRBV15 and TRBJ2-6, with a weak D call TRBD2 (5 bases). V was pared by 1 base and J by 0 bases, with 10 bases between. This CDR3 contains 17 residues. Per germline, CDR1 LNHNV and CDR2 YYDKDF (reference sequence). Here the CDR3 DNA reads TGTGCCACCAGCAGAGCTTCCGACTACTCTGGGGCCAACGTCCTGACTTTC. Residues: CATSRASDYSGANVLTF.